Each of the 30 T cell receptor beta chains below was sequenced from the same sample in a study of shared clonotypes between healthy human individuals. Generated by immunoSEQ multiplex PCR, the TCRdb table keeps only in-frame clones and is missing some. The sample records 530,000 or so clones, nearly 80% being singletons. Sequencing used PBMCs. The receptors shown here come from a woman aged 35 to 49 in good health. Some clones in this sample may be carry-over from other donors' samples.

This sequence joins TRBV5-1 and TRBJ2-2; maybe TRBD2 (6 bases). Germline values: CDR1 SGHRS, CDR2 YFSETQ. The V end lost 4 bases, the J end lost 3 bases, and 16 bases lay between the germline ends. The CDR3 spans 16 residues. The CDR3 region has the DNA TGCGCCAGCAGCGGATCTAGCGCCCCCGACACCGGGGAGCTGTTTTTT. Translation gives CASSGSSAPDTGELFF.

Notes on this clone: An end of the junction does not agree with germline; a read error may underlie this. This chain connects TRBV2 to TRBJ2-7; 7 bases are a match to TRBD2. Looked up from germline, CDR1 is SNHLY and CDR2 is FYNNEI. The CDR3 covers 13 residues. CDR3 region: CASRVTSSHEQYF. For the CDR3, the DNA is TGTGCCAGCAGAGTGACTAGCTCCCACGAGCAGTACTTC.

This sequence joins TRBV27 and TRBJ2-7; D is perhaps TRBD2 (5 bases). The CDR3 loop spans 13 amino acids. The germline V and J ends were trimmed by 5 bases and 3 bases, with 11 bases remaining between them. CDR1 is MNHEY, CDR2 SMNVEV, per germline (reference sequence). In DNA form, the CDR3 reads TGTGCCAGCAGTCGAGCGGATTACTACGAGCAGTACTTC. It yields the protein CASSRADYYEQYF.

CDR3 bases: TGTGCCAGCAGATCGAGGTCAGGCCTTAATGAAAAACTGTTTTTT. Residues: CASRSRSGLNEKLFF. The chain links TRBV28 to TRBJ1-4; D not certain. The CDR3 is 15 amino acids. The V end was cut by 6 bases, the J end by 4 bases, with 15 bases between. Per the germline V gene, CDR1 is MDHEN and CDR2 is SYDVKM.

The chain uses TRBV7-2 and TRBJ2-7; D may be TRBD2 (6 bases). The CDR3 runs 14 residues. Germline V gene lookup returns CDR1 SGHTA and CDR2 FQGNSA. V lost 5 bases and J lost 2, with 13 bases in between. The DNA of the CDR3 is TGTGCCAGCAGCCCAGCCCCGGGGGCCTACGAGCAGTACTTC. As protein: CASSPAPGAYEQYF.

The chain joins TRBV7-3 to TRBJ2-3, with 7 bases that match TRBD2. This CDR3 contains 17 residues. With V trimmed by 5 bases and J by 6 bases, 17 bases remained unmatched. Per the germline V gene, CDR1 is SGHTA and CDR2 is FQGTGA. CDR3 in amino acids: CASSRLAAPIAGDTQYF. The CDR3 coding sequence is TGTGCCAGCAGCCGACTAGCCGCTCCTATCGCCGGGGATACGCAGTATTTT.

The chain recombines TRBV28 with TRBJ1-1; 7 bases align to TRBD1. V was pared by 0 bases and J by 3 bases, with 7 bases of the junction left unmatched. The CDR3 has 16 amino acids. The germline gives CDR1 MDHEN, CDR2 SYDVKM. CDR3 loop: CASSLWGGGQHTEAFF. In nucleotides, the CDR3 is TGTGCCAGCAGTTTATGGGGAGGGGGACAGCACACTGAAGCTTTCTTT.

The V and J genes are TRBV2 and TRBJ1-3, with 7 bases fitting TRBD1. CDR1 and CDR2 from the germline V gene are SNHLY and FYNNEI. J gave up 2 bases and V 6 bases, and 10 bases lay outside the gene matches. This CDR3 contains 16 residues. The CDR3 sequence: CASSTGQIKAGNTIYF. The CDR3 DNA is TGTGCCAGCAGCACGGGACAGATTAAGGCTGGAAACACCATATATTTT.

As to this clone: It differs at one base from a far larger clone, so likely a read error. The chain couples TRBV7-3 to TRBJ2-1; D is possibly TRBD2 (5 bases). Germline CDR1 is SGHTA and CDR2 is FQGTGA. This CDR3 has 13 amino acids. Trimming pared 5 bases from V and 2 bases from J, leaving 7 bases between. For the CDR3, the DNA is TGTGCCAGCAGCGTCGGGGCCTACAATGAGCAGTTCTTC. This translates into CASSVGAYNEQFF.

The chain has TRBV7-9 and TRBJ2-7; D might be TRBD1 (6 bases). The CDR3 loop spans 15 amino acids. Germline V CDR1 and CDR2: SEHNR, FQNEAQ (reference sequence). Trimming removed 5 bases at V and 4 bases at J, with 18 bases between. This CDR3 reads CASSRRTDTGYEQYF. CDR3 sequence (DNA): TGTGCCAGCAGCCGACGGACAGACACAGGGTACGAGCAGTACTTC.

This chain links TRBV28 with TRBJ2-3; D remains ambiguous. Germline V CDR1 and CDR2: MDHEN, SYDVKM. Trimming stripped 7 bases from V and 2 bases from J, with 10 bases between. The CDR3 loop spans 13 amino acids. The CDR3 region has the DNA TGTGCCAGCACCTCTCCTTTCACAGATACGCAGTATTTT. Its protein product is CASTSPFTDTQYF.

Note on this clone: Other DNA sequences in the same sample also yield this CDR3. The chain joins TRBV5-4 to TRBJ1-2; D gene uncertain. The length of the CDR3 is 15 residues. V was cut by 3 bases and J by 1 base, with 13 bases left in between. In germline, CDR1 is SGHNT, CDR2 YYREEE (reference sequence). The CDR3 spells CASSSEEDFNYGYTF. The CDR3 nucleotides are TGTGCCAGCAGCTCTGAGGAGGATTTTAACTATGGCTACACCTTC.

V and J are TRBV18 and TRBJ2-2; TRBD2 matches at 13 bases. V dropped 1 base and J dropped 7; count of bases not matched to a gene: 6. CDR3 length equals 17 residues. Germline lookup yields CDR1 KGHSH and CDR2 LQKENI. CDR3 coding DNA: TGTGCCAGCTCACCACAGGGACTAGCGGGATCTCTCGGGGAGCTGTTTTTT. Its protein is CASSPQGLAGSLGELFF.

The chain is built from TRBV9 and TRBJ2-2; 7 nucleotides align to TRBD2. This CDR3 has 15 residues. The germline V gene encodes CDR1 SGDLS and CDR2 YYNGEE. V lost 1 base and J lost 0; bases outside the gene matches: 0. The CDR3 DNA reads TGTGCCAGCAGCGTAACTAGCGCGAACACCGGGGAGCTGTTTTTT. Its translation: CASSVTSANTGELFF.

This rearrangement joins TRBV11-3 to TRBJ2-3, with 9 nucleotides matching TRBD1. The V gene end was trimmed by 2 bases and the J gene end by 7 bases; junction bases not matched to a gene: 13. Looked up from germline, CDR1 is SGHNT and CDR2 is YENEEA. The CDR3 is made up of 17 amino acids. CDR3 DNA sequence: TGTGCCAGCAGCTTATACCGGGACAGGGCATTCGGGAATACGCAGTATTTT. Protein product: CASSLYRDRAFGNTQYF.

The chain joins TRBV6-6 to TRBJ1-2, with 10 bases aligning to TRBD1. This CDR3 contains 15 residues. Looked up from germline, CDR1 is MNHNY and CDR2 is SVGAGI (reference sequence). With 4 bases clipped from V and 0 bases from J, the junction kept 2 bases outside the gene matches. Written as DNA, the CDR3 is TGTGCCAGCAGTTTCGGACAGGGGGCTAACTATGGCTACACCTTC. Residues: CASSFGQGANYGYTF.

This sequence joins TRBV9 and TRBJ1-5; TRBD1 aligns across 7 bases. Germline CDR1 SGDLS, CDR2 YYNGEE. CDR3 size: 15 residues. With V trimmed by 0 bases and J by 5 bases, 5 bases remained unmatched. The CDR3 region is CASSVGQGGDQPQHF. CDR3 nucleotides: TGTGCCAGCAGCGTAGGTCAGGGGGGGGATCAGCCCCAGCATTTT. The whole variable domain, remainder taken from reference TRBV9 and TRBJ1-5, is DSGVTQTPKHLITATGQRVTLRCSPRSGDLSVYWYQQSLDQGLQFLIQYYNGEERAKGNILERFSAQQFPDLHSELNLSSLELGDSALYFCASSVGQGGDQPQHFGDGTRLSIL.

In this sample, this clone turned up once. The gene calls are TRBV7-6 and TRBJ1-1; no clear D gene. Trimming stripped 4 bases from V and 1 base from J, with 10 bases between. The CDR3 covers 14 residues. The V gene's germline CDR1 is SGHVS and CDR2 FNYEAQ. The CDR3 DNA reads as TGTGCCAGCAGCTCACAGAACCAGAACACTGAAGCTTTCTTT. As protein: CASSSQNQNTEAFF.

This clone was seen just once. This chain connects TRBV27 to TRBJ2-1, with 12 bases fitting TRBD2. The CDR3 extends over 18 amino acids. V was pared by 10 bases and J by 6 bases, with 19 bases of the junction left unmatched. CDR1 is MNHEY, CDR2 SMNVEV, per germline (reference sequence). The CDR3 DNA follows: TGTGCCACCAACCCTAGCGGGAGGGCCTCCTGGGAGCTCAATGAGCAGTTCTTC. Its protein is CATNPSGRASWELNEQFF.

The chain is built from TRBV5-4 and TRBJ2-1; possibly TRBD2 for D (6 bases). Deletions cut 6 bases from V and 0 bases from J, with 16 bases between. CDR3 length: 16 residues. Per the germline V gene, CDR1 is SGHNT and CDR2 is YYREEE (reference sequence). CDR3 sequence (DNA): TGTGCCAGCACCCCGGGGGACGGGAGCTCCTACAATGAGCAGTTCTTC. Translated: CASTPGDGSSYNEQFF.

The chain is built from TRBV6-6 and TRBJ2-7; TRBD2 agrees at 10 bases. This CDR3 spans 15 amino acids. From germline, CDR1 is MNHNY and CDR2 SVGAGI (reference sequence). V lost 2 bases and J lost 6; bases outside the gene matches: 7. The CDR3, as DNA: TGTGCCAGCAGTTACGAAACTAGCGGGAAAACCGAGCAGTACTTC. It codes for CASSYETSGKTEQYF.

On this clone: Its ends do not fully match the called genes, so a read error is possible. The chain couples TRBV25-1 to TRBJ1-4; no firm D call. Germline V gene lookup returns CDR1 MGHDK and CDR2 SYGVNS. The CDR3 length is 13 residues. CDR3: CATSWATNEKLFF. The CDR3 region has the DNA TGTGCCACCAGTTGGGCAACTAATGAAAAACTGTTTTTT.

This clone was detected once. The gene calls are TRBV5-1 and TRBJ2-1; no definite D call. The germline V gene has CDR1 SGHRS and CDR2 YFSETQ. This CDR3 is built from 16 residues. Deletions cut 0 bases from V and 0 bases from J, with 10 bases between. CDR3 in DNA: TGCGCCAGCAGCTTGGGAGGAGATACCTCCTACAATGAGCAGTTCTTC. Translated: CASSLGGDTSYNEQFF.

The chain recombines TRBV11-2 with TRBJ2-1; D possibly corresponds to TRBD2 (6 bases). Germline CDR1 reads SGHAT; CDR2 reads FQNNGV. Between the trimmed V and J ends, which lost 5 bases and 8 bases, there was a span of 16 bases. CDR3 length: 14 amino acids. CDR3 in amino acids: CASSPSRGSDEQFF. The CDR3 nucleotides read TGTGCCAGCAGCCCCTCACGGGGGAGCGATGAGCAGTTCTTC.

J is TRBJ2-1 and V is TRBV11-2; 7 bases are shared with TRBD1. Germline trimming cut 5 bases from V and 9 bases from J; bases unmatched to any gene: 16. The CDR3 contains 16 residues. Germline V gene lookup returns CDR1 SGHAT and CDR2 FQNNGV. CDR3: CASSGNLLGGSGEQFF. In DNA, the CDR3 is TGTGCCAGCAGCGGCAACCTCTTAGGGGGCTCTGGTGAGCAGTTCTTC.

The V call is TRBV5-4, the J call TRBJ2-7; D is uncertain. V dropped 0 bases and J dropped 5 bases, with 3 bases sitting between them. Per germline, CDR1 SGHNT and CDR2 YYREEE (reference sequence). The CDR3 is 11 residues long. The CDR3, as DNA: TGTGCCAGCAGCTTGGGGGACGAGCAGTACTTC. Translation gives CASSLGDEQYF.

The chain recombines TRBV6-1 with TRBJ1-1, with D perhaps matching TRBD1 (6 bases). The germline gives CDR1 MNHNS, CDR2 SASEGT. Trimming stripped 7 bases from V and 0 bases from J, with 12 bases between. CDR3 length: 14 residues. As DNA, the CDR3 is TGTGCCAGCAATATGGACAGATTGAACACTGAAGCTTTCTTT. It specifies CASNMDRLNTEAFF.

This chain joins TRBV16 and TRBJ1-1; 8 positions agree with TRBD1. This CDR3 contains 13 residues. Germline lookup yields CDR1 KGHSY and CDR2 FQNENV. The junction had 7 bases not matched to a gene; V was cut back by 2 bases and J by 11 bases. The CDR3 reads CASSQGTGTLAFF. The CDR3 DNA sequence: TGTGCCAGCAGCCAAGGGACAGGTACACTCGCTTTCTTT.

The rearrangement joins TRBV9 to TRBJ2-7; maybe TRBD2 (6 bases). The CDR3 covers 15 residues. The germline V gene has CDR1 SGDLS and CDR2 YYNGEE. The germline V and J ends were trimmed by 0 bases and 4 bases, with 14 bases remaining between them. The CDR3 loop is CASSVVGDSSYEQYF. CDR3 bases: TGTGCCAGCAGCGTAGTTGGGGACTCCTCTTACGAGCAGTACTTC.

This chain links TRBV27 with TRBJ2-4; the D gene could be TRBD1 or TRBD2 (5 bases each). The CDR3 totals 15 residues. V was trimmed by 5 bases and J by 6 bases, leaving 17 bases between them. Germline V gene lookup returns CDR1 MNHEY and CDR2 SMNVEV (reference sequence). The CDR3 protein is CASSPDTTGRNIQYF. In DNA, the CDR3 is TGTGCCAGCAGTCCGGACACAACGGGGAGAAACATTCAGTACTTC.